Listed below are T cell receptor beta chains from one sample, sequenced in a study of T-cell memory formation after mild COVID-19. One entry per CDR3 protein, called by TCRdb with MiXCR from the 5' RACE reads. The table has about 50,000 distinct CDR3 sequences, more than 10% seen once. Sequenced input: PBMCs or a T cell subset sorted from them (not recorded which). These receptors originate from a man younger than 35 who had mild COVID-19 (a few samples of this study predate the infection). Cell type and time point are not known. Each CDR3 is given without its conserved first and last residue. The order of the fields is D gene, V gene, J gene, CDR3 protein. D genes are given only for firm matches.

-	TRBV5-1	TRBJ2-2	ASSSNGANANTGELF
-	TRBV5-1	TRBJ1-1	ASKVRLEGWGTEAF
-	TRBV4-2	TRBJ1-2	ASSQVIEAEQTGYGYT
-	TRBV28	TRBJ2-3	ASSLDGSDTQY
-	TRBV28	TRBJ2-1	ASSYQDRWGDEQF
-	TRBV3-1	TRBJ1-2	ASSQGPQAGYGYT
TRBD1	TRBV24-1	TRBJ1-5	ATSDVTGDQPQH
-	TRBV29-1	TRBJ1-2	SVEEVVRSYT
TRBD2	TRBV24-1	TRBJ2-2	ATRAGAGELF
-	TRBV24-1	TRBJ1-1	ATTGAAVSHTEAF
TRBD1	TRBV5-1	TRBJ2-1	ASSLEGAPDEQF
-	TRBV5-6	TRBJ1-5	ASSLIGKNQPQH
TRBD2	TRBV5-1	TRBJ2-1	ASSVGGTSSYNEQF
-	TRBV7-9	TRBJ2-5	ASKPALVEETQY
TRBD1	TRBV12-3/TRBV12-4	TRBJ1-2	ASSPTGVEGYT
TRBD2	TRBV7-3	TRBJ2-3	ASSSSGGGRDTQY
-	TRBV29-1	TRBJ1-5	SARVSLNQPQH
-	TRBV29-1	TRBJ2-7	SARGVYEQY
-	TRBV5-6	TRBJ1-1	ASSRVGRGEAF
-	TRBV28	TRBJ1-5	ASSLHPRVFNQPQH
-	TRBV5-4	TRBJ1-2	ASSATGYYT
-	TRBV6-6	TRBJ2-3	ASSKLALTDTQY
-	TRBV5-5	TRBJ1-5	ASSLATAKPQH
-	TRBV6-4	TRBJ2-5	ASSPREGGTQY
TRBD1	TRBV18	TRBJ2-6	ASSPLQGQGANVLT
TRBD1	TRBV25-1	TRBJ1-1	ASSEWGQEEAF
TRBD2	TRBV5-1	TRBJ2-2	ASSPLAGGNTGELF
-	TRBV7-2	TRBJ2-5	ASSFGDPGETQY
-	TRBV11-2	TRBJ2-1	ASSSPAGKGNEQF